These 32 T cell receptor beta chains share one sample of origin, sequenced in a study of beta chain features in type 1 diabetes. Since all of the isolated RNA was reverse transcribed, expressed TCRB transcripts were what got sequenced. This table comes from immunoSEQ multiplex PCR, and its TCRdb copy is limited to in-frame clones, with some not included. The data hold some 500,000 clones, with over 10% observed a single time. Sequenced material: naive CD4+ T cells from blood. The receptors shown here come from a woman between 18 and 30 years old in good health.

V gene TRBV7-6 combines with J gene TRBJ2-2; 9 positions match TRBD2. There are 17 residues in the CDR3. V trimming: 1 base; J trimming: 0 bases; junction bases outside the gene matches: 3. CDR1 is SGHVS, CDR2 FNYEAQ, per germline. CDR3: CASSLVPSGTNTGELFF. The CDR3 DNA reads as TGTGCCAGCAGCTTAGTCCCTAGCGGGACGAACACCGGGGAGCTGTTTTTT.

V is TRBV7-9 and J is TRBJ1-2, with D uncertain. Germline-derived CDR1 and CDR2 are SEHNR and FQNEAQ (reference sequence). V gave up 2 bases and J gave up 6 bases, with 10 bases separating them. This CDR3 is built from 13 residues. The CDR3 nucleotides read TGTGCCAGCAGCTTACCCGACGGGCATGGCTACACCTTC. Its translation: CASSLPDGHGYTF.

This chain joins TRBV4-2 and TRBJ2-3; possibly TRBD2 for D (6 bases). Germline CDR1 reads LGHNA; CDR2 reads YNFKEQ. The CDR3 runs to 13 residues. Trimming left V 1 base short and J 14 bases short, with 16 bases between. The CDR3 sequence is CASSQAGLDTAYF. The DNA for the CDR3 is TGTGCCAGCAGCCAAGCGGGACTTGATACGGCGTATTTT.

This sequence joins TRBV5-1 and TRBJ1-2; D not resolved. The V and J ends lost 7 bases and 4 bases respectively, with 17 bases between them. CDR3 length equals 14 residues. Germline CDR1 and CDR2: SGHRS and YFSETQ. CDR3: CASAAGVVSYGYTF. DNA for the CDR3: TGCGCCAGCGCAGCCGGGGTCGTCAGCTATGGCTACACCTTC.

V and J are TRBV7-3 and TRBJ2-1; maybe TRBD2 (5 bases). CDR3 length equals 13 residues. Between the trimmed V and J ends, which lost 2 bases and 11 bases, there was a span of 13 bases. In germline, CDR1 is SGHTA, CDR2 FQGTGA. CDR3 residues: CASSLLGQTKQFF. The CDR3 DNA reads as TGTGCCAGCAGCTTATTAGGGCAGACTAAGCAGTTCTTC.

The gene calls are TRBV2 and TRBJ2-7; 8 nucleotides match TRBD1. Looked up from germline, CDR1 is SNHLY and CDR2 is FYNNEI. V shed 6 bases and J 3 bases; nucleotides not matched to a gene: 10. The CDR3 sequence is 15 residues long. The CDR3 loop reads CASSGQGRRYYEQYF. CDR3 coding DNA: TGTGCCAGCAGCGGACAGGGAAGGCGTTACTACGAGCAGTACTTC.

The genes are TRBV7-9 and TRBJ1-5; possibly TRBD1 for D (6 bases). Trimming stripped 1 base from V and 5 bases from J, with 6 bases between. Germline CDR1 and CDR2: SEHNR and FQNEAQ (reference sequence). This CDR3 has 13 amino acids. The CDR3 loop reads CASSLGTDQPQHF. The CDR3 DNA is TGTGCCAGCAGCTTAGGGACAGATCAGCCCCAGCATTTT.

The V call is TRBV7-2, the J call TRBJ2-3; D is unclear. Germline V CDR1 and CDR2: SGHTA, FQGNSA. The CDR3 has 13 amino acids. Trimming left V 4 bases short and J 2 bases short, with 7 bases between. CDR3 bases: TGTGCCAGCAGCTCCACGTTCACAGATACGCAGTATTTT. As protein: CASSSTFTDTQYF.

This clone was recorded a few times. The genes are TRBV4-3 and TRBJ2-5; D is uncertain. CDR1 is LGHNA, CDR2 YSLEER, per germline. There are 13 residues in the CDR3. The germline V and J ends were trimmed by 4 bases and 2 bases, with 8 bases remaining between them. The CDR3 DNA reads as TGCGCCAGCAGCCCCACACAGCAAGAGACCCAGTACTTC. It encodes CASSPTQQETQYF.

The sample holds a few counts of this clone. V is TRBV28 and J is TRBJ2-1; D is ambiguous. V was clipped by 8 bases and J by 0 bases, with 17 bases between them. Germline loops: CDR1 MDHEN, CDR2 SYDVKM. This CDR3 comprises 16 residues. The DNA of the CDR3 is TGTGCCAGCCGAGAGACCGGACGGACCTCCTACAATGAGCAGTTCTTC. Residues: CASRETGRTSYNEQFF.

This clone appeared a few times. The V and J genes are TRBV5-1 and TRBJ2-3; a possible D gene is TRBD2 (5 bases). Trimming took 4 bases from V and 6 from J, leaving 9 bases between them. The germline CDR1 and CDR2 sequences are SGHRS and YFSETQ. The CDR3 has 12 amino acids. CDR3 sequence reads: CASSPRGDTQYF. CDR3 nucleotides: TGCGCCAGCAGCCCGAGAGGGGATACGCAGTATTTT.

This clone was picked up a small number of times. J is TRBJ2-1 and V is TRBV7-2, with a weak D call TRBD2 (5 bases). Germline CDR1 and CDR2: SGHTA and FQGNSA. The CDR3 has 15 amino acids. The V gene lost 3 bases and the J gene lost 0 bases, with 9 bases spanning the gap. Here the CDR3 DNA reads TGTGCCAGCAGCTTCGAGCGGAGCTCCTACAATGAGCAGTTCTTC. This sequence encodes CASSFERSSYNEQFF.

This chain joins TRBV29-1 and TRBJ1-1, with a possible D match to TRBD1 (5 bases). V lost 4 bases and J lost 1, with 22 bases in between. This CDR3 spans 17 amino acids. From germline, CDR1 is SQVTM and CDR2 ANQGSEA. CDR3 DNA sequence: TGCAGCGTTGGACTCCTGACGATTGACAGAAAGAACACTGAAGCTTTCTTT. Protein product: CSVGLLTIDRKNTEAFF.

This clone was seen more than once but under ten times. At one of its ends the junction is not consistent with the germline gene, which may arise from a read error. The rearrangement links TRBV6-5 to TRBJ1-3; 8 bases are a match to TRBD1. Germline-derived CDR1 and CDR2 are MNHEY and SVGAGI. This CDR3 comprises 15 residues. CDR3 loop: CASSYGTGRSGAKEF. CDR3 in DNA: TGTGCCAGCAGTTACGGGACAGGTCGCTCTGGAGCAAAGGAATTT.

Here the CDR3 reads CSVGGQGEWDGYTF. The CDR3 coding sequence is TGCAGCGTAGGCGGACAGGGGGAATGGGATGGCTACACCTTC. V is TRBV29-1 and J is TRBJ1-2; 10 bases fit TRBD1. V lost 6 bases and J lost 6; bases outside the gene matches: 10. In germline, CDR1 is SQVTM, CDR2 ANQGSEA. The CDR3 has 14 amino acids. Together with reference TRBV29-1 and TRBJ1-2, the CDR3 gives the full variable domain: SAVISQKPSRDICQRGTSLTIQCQVDSQVTMMFWYRQQPGQSLTLIATANQGSEATYESGFVIDKFPISRPNLTFSTLTVSNMSPEDSSIYLCSVGGQGEWDGYTFGSGTRLTVV.

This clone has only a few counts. The CDR3 DNA is TGTGCCAGCAGTTTTTGGCGGTCCGGAGGCTACACCTTC. Translated, it gives CASSFWRSGGYTF. This chain links TRBV27 with TRBJ1-2, with no clear D. The CDR3 contains 13 residues. Trimming took off 3 bases at V and 8 bases at J, with 13 bases between the two ends. CDR1 MNHEY and CDR2 SMNVEV come from the germline V gene (reference sequence).

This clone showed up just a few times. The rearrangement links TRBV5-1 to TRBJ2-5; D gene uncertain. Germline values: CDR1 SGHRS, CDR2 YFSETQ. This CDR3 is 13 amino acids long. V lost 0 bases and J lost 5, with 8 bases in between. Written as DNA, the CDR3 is TGCGCCAGCAGCTTGGGTCCCGCGGAGACCCAGTACTTC. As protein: CASSLGPAETQYF.

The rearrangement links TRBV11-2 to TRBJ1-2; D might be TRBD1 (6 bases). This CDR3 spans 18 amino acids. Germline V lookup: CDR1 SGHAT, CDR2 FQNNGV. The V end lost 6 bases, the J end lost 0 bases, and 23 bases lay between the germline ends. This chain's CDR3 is CASSRLPHRDTSNYGYTF. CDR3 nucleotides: TGTGCCAGCAGTCGTTTACCTCACCGGGACACATCTAACTATGGCTACACCTTC.

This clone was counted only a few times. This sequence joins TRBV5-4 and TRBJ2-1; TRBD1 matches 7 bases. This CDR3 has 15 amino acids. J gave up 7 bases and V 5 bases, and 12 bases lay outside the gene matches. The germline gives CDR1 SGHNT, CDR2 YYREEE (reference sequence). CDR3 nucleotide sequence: TGTGCCAGCAGAGAGAGGGGGCGCTTAAGGAATGAGCAGTTCTTC. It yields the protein CASRERGRLRNEQFF.

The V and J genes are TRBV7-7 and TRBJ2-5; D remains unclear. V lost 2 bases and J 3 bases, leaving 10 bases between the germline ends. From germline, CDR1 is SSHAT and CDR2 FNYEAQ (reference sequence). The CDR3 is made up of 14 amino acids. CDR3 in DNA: TGTGCCAGCAGCTTAAACGGCCTCGAAGAGACCCAGTACTTC. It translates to CASSLNGLEETQYF.

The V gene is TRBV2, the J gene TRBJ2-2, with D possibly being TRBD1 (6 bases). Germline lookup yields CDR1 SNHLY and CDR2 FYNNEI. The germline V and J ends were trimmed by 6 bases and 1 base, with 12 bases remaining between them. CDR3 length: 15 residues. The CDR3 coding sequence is TGTGCCAGCAGGGAAAGGACAGAGAACACCGGGGAGCTGTTTTTT. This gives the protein CASRERTENTGELFF.

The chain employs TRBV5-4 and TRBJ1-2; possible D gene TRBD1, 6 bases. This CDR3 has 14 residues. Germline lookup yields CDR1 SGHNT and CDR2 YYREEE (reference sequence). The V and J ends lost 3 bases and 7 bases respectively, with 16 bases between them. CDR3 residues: CASSSAQGIVGYTF. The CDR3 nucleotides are TGTGCCAGCAGCTCCGCACAGGGTATCGTTGGCTACACCTTC.

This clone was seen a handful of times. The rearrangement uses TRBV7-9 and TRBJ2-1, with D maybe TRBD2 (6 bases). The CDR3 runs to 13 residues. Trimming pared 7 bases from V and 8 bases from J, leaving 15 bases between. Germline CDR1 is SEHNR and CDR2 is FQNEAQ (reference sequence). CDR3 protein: CASTSAGSDEQFF. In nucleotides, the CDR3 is TGTGCCAGCACCTCTGCGGGGAGCGATGAGCAGTTCTTC.

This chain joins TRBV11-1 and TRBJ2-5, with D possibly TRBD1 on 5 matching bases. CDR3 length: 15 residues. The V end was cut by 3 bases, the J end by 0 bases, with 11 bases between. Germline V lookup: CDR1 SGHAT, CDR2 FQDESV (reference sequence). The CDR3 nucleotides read TGTGCCAGCAGCTTGGACACCGGGTACCAAGAGACCCAGTACTTC. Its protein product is CASSLDTGYQETQYF.

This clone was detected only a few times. The CDR3 nucleotides read TGTGCCAGCAGCTTAGGAGGCTTCCCCCTGTCCTACAATGAGCAGTTCTTC. Protein sequence: CASSLGGFPLSYNEQFF. The chain couples TRBV7-2 to TRBJ2-1; D unclear. The V end lost 1 base, the J end lost 1 base, and 14 bases lay between the germline ends. This CDR3 spans 17 amino acids. Per the germline V gene, CDR1 is SGHTA and CDR2 is FQGNSA.

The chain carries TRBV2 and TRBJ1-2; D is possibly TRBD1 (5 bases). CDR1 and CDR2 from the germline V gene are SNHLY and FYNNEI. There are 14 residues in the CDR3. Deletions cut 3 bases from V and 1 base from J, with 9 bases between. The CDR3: CASSENRSNYGYTF. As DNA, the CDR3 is TGTGCCAGCAGTGAGAACAGGAGTAACTATGGCTACACCTTC.

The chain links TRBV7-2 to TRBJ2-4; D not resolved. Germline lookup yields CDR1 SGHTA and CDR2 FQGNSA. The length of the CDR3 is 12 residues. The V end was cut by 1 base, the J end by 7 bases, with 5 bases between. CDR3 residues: CASSLGWNIQYF. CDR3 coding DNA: TGTGCCAGCAGCTTAGGGTGGAACATTCAGTACTTC.

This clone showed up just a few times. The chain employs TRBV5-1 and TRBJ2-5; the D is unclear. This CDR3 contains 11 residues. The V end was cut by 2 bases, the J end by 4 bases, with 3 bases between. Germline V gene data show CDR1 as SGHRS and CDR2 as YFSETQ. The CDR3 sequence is CASSFRETQYF. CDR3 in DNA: TGCGCCAGCAGCTTCAGAGAGACCCAGTACTTC.

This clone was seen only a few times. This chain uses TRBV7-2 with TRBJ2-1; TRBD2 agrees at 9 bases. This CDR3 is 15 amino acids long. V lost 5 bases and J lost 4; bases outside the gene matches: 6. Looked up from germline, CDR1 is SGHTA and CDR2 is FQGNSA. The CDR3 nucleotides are TGTGCCAGCAGCCACGGACTAGCGACGTACAATGAGCAGTTCTTC. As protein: CASSHGLATYNEQFF.

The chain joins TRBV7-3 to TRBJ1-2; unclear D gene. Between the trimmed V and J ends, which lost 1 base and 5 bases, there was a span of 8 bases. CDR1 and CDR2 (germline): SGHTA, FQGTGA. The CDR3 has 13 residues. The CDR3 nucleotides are TGTGCCAGCAGCTTAAGCTCGGGTTATGGCTACACCTTC. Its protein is CASSLSSGYGYTF.

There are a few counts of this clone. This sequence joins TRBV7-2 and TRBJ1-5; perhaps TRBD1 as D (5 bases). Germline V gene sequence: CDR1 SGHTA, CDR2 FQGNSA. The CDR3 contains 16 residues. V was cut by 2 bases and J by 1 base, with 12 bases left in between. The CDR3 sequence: CASSLRGGGSNQPQHF. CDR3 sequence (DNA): TGTGCCAGCAGCTTAAGGGGAGGAGGCAGCAATCAGCCCCAGCATTTT. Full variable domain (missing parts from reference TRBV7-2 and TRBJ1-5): GAGVSQSPSNKVTEKGKDVELRCDPISGHTALYWYRQSLGQGLEFLIYFQGNSAPDKSGLPSDRFSAERTGGSVSTLTIQRTQQEDSAVYLCASSLRGGGSNQPQHFGDGTRLSIL.

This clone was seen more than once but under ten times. CDR3 sequence: CASSLQGNDYNEQFF. The CDR3 DNA reads as TGTGCCAGCAGCTTACAGGGGAATGACTACAATGAGCAGTTCTTC. The rearrangement uses TRBV5-4 and TRBJ2-1; 7 positions match TRBD1. V dropped 2 bases and J dropped 3; count of bases not matched to a gene: 5. Germline lookup yields CDR1 SGHNT and CDR2 YYREEE (reference sequence). This CDR3 spans 15 amino acids.